What follows are 32 T cell receptor beta chains derived from one specimen sequenced in a study of CD8+CD57+ T cells in acquired aplastic anemia. Sequencing involved patients with CD8+CD57+ cell expansion previously shown by flow cytometry. The template used for profiling TCR beta VDJ and CDR3 was genomic DNA. TCRdb re-called the reads through MiXCR, storing one row per CDR3 protein. The sample includes hundreds of thousands of distinct CDR3 sequences, under 55% of them seen just once. Material for sequencing was sorted CD4+, CD8+, or CD8+CD57+ T cells (not recorded which) from PBMCs. Every receptor here comes from a human donor with aplastic anemia.

The chain is built from TRBV15 and TRBJ2-6, with no clear D. The CDR3 consists of 16 residues. The ends were cut back, 0 bases at V and 0 bases at J, with 6 bases in the middle. Germline CDR1 and CDR2: LNHNV and YYDKDF (reference sequence). The CDR3 reads CATSRDGSSGANVLTF. CDR3 DNA sequence: TGTGCCACCAGCAGAGATGGATCCTCTGGGGCCAACGTCCTGACTTTC.

V usage is TRBV7-9 and J usage is TRBJ2-3; D is unclear. Per the germline V gene, CDR1 is SEHNR and CDR2 is FQNEAQ (reference sequence). The CDR3 consists of 15 residues. V gave up 1 base and J gave up 5 bases, with 13 bases separating them. CDR3 in DNA: TGTGCCAGCAGCTTAGGCCAGTTCAGAGGAGATACGCAGTATTTT. The encoded protein is CASSLGQFRGDTQYF.

The gene calls are TRBV6-5 and TRBJ2-2; D is unclear. This CDR3 is 14 amino acids long. Trimming shortened V by 3 bases and J by 1 base, and 6 bases separated the two germline ends. Germline CDR1 is MNHEY and CDR2 is SVGAGI. DNA for the CDR3: TGTGCCAGCAGTTATACAAGGAACACCGGGGAGCTGTTTTTT. Its protein product is CASSYTRNTGELFF.

With regard to this clonotype: This may come from a read error, since a much larger clone is one base off. As DNA, the CDR3 is TGTGCCAGCAGCAGGTCAGGGCTAACAAGCTCCTACGAGCAGTACTTC. It yields the protein CASSRSGLTSSYEQYF. The chain links TRBV7-2 to TRBJ2-7; D perhaps matches TRBD1 (5 bases). V was cut by 5 bases and J by 0 bases, with 17 bases left in between. Germline CDR1 SGHTA, CDR2 FQGNSA. The CDR3 is made up of 16 amino acids.

The chain links TRBV11-2 to TRBJ1-1, with D perhaps TRBD1 (6 bases). This CDR3 comprises 16 residues. The V gene's germline CDR1 is SGHAT and CDR2 FQNNGV. V dropped 3 bases and J dropped 4 bases, with 18 bases sitting between them. This CDR3 reads CASSFRGTSRGTEAFF. In DNA, the CDR3 is TGTGCCAGCAGCTTCAGAGGTACTAGCAGGGGCACTGAAGCTTTCTTT.

At least ten counts were recorded for this clonotype. The rearrangement joins TRBV19 to TRBJ2-2; the D gene is possibly TRBD2 (6 bases). V lost 9 bases and J lost 7, with 18 bases in between. CDR3 length: 14 residues. Germline assignment: CDR1 LNHDA and CDR2 SQIVND (reference sequence). The CDR3 region is CASVSGTLGGELFF. The CDR3 coding sequence is TGTGCCAGCGTCTCCGGGACTCTCGGCGGGGAGCTGTTTTTT.

The CDR3 loop reads CATSRRFGGGTTGELFF. In nucleotides, the CDR3 is TGTGCCACCAGCAGAAGGTTCGGGGGGGGGACTACCGGGGAGCTGTTTTTT. The chain links TRBV15 to TRBJ2-2; 8 nucleotides agree with TRBD2. Germline-derived CDR1 and CDR2 are LNHNV and YYDKDF (reference sequence). Germline trimming cut 2 bases from V and 5 bases from J; bases unmatched to any gene: 10. The CDR3 extends over 17 amino acids.

Ten or more counts support this clonotype. This chain joins TRBV19 and TRBJ1-4, with TRBD1 matching over 8 bases. Trimming at V came to 4 bases and at J to 6 bases, leaving 4 bases not matched to a gene. Per the germline V gene, CDR1 is LNHDA and CDR2 is SQIVND (reference sequence). The CDR3 runs 14 residues. In DNA form, the CDR3 reads TGTGCCAGTAGTAGCAGGACAGGGCATGAAAAACTGTTTTTT. Protein product: CASSSRTGHEKLFF.

This clonotype was counted ten times or more. The V gene is TRBV5-1, the J gene TRBJ2-7; D perhaps matches TRBD1 (6 bases). V lost 1 base to trimming and J lost 3 bases, with 11 bases between them. Germline loops: CDR1 SGHRS, CDR2 YFSETQ. The CDR3 totals 14 residues. For the CDR3, the DNA is TGCGCCAGCAGCTTGAACGCAGGGGACTACGAGCAGTACTTC. It codes for CASSLNAGDYEQYF.

There are many counts of this clonotype. The chain employs TRBV6-5 and TRBJ1-1, with D tentatively TRBD1 (6 bases). Germline assignment: CDR1 MNHEY and CDR2 SVGAGI. V shed 6 bases and J shed 8 bases, with 16 bases lying between them. The CDR3 is 13 amino acids. The CDR3 region has the DNA TGTGCCAGCAGCAACCTGGACAGCGACGAAGCTTTCTTT. Protein sequence: CASSNLDSDEAFF.

For this clonotype: Here the CDR3 omits its conserved ending phenylalanine or tryptophan, so a read error is the likely source. V is TRBV12-3 or TRBV12-4 and J is TRBJ1-5; perhaps TRBD1 as D (6 bases). The length of the CDR3 is 14 residues. Trimming stripped 4 bases from V and 6 bases from J, with 13 bases between. CDR3 nucleotide sequence: TGTGCCAGCAGTTCCGTACAGGGTTTTCAGCCCCAGCATTCA. It is translated as CASSSVQGFQPQHS.

Concerning this clonotype: A much larger clonotype is one base distant, so this may be a read error. V and J are TRBV5-4 and TRBJ2-2; D not certain. CDR1 and CDR2 (germline): SGHNT, YYREEE (reference sequence). The CDR3 sequence is 14 residues long. The CDR3 protein is CASRLGMVAGELFF. The CDR3 DNA is TGTGCCAGCAGGTTGGGTATGGTCGCCGGGGAGCTGTTTTTT.

The genes are TRBV12-3 or TRBV12-4 and TRBJ1-1; TRBD1 might be the D (5 bases). The V end lost 6 bases, the J end lost 3 bases, and 11 bases lay between the germline ends. The CDR3 has 13 amino acids. The chain's CDR3 is CASSLTVHTEAFF. CDR3 bases: TGTGCCAGCAGCCTGACAGTGCACACTGAAGCTTTCTTT.

The CDR3 DNA sequence: TGCGCCAGCAGCCAACTTCAGGCTTATAATGAAAAACTGTTTTTT. This translates into CASSQLQAYNEKLFF. The chain is built from TRBV4-1 and TRBJ1-4; no firm D call. Trimming took off 2 bases at V and 4 bases at J, with 11 bases between the two ends. The CDR3 is 15 amino acids. Germline CDR1 reads MGHRA; CDR2 reads YSYEKL.

Note on this clonotype: Since a much larger clone is just one base distant, this may be a read error. The V call is TRBV6-1, the J call TRBJ2-1; D unclear. The germline V gene encodes CDR1 MNHNS and CDR2 SASEGT. CDR3 size: 13 residues. CDR3: CASSDLGRREQLF. For the CDR3, the DNA is TGTGCCAGCAGTGATTTAGGGCGTCGTGAGCAGCTCTTC.

The rearrangement joins TRBV2 to TRBJ1-6; a possible D gene is TRBD1 (5 bases). The CDR3 has 14 residues. V lost 5 bases to trimming and J lost 8 bases, with 13 bases between them. Germline V gene lookup returns CDR1 SNHLY and CDR2 FYNNEI. CDR3 loop: CASSLRGPYSPLHF. The CDR3 DNA reads as TGTGCCAGCAGTTTAAGGGGCCCCTATTCACCCCTCCACTTT.

This clonotype was recorded at least ten times. This rearrangement joins TRBV7-8 to TRBJ1-1; D unclear. Germline V gene sequence: CDR1 SGHVS, CDR2 FQNEAQ. V was cut by 4 bases and J by 1 base, with 13 bases left in between. The CDR3 is 15 amino acids. The chain's CDR3 is CASSSPWAENTEAFF. The CDR3 region has the DNA TGTGCCAGCAGCTCCCCATGGGCGGAGAACACTGAAGCTTTCTTT.

About this clonotype: This CDR3 is missing its conserved last phenylalanine or tryptophan, likely due to a read error. No DNA is shown, since the ends of the CDR3 on it are uncertain; the CDR3 is the one TCRdb lists. The V and J genes are TRBV5-1 and TRBJ2-5. The CDR3 has 8 residues if both end residues are counted. Germline V gene lookup returns CDR1 SGHRS and CDR2 YFSETQ. CDR3 sequence reads: CASSLANS.

This clonotype has at least ten counts. The rearrangement uses TRBV7-3 and TRBJ2-2; the D gene is possibly TRBD1 (5 bases). Germline CDR1 SGHTA, CDR2 FQGTGA. The V end was cut by 5 bases, the J end by 4 bases, with 17 bases between. The CDR3 has 16 residues. CDR3 loop: CASSPRPPQGTGELFF. As DNA, the CDR3 is TGTGCCAGCAGCCCCCGGCCACCCCAGGGCACCGGGGAGCTGTTTTTT. The full variable domain, in which reference TRBV7-3 and TRBJ2-2 provide the parts outside the CDR3, is GAGVSQTPSNKVTEKGKYVELRCDPISGHTALYWYRQSLGQGPEFLIYFQGTGAADDSGLPNDRFFAVRPEGSVSTLKIQRTERGDSAVYLCASSPRPPQGTGELFFGEGSRLTVL.

V gene TRBV15 combines with J gene TRBJ2-7; D call uncertain. The CDR3 sequence is 14 residues long. Between the trimmed V and J ends, which lost 0 bases and 0 bases, there was a span of 6 bases. The germline CDR1 and CDR2 sequences are LNHNV and YYDKDF (reference sequence). The CDR3 reads CATSRESVSYEQYF. CDR3 nucleotides: TGTGCCACCAGCAGAGAATCTGTCTCCTACGAGCAGTACTTC.

On this clonotype: One end of the junction varies from germline; a read error may be responsible. The J gene is TRBJ1-5, the V gene TRBV2; D might be TRBD1 (5 bases). Germline CDR1 is SNHLY and CDR2 is FYNNEI. The CDR3 runs to 15 residues. The chain's CDR3 is CASTPRAGRNQPQHF. CDR3 coding DNA: TGTGCCAGCACCCCCAGGGCAGGGCGCAATCAGCCCCAGCACTTT. Complete variable domain (other parts from reference TRBV2 and TRBJ1-5): EPEVTQTPSHQVTQMGQEVILRCVPISNHLYFYWYRQILGQKVEFLVSFYNNEISEKSEIFDDQFSVERPDGSNFTLKIRSTKLEDSAMYFCASTPRAGRNQPQHFGDGTRLSIL.

As for this clonotype: A much larger clone sits a single nucleotide away, making a read error possible. The chain joins TRBV7-9 to TRBJ1-1, with D tentatively TRBD1 (6 bases). Germline lookup yields CDR1 SEHNR and CDR2 FQNEAQ (reference sequence). Trimming removed 3 bases at V and 0 bases at J, with 11 bases between. The CDR3 consists of 15 residues. CDR3 nucleotide sequence: TGTGCCAGCAGCTTTGGGGGCGCGATGAACACTGAAGCTTTCTTT. This codes for CASSFGGAMNTEAFF.

This clonotype occurred many times. This chain joins TRBV6-1 and TRBJ1-6, with 8 positions matching TRBD1. V lost 8 bases, J lost 12 bases, and 9 bases stayed unmatched. Germline V CDR1 and CDR2: MNHNS, SASEGT. This CDR3 is 13 amino acids long. CDR3 nucleotide sequence: TGTGCCAGCCTGCGGGACAGGACTCAACCCCTCCACTTT. It translates to CASLRDRTQPLHF.

The chain couples TRBV9 to TRBJ1-4, with TRBD1 matching 11 bases. J was trimmed by 7 bases and V by 3 bases; bases with no gene match: 5. From germline, CDR1 is SGDLS and CDR2 YYNGEE. The CDR3 is made up of 15 amino acids. CDR3 coding DNA: TGTGCCAGCAGCGACGGACAGGGGGCAGGTGAAAAACTGTTTTTT. Its protein is CASSDGQGAGEKLFF.

The chain employs TRBV24-1 and TRBJ2-5; 9 nucleotides align to TRBD1. V lost 4 bases to trimming and J lost 5 bases; unmatched junction nucleotides: 7. The CDR3 totals 15 residues. Per the germline V gene, CDR1 is KGHDR and CDR2 is SFDVKD. CDR3 sequence: CATSETGTGMETQYF. CDR3 DNA sequence: TGTGCCACCAGTGAAACAGGGACAGGGATGGAGACCCAGTACTTC.

This clonotype showed up many times. The chain couples TRBV19 to TRBJ2-5; TRBD1 agrees at 8 bases. The CDR3 sequence is 13 residues long. With V trimmed by 4 bases and J by 5 bases, 3 bases remained unmatched. The germline V gene encodes CDR1 LNHDA and CDR2 SQIVND (reference sequence). This CDR3 is CASSKTGVETQYF. CDR3 in DNA: TGTGCCAGTAGTAAGACAGGGGTGGAGACCCAGTACTTC. Variable domain in full (rest from reference TRBV19 and TRBJ2-5): DGGITQSPKYLFRKEGQNVTLSCEQNLNHDAMYWYRQDPGQGLRLIYYSQIVNDFQKGDIAEGYSVSREKKESFPLTVTSAQKNPTAFYLCASSKTGVETQYFGPGTRLLVL.

CDR3 in DNA: TGTGCCAGCAGTGAAGAGGACAGCACAGATACGCAGTATTTT. Its translation is CASSEEDSTDTQYF. This rearrangement joins TRBV2 to TRBJ2-3; D unresolved. V dropped 1 base and J dropped 0 bases, with 5 bases sitting between them. The CDR3 totals 14 residues. Germline lookup yields CDR1 SNHLY and CDR2 FYNNEI.

The chain couples TRBV24-1 to TRBJ1-5; no firm D call. The CDR3 spans 14 residues. The germline gives CDR1 KGHDR, CDR2 SFDVKD. V lost 4 bases and J 7 bases, leaving 13 bases between the germline ends. The DNA for the CDR3 is TGTGCCACCAGTGACCCACAGCACGAGCAGCCCCAGCATTTT. As protein: CATSDPQHEQPQHF.

This clonotype was seen ten or more times. The rearrangement joins TRBV5-1 to TRBJ1-1; D gene ambiguous. The germline gives CDR1 SGHRS, CDR2 YFSETQ. This CDR3 comprises 15 residues. With 4 bases removed from V and 0 bases from J, the gap between germline ends came to 13 bases. Here the CDR3 reads CASSPGSGMNTEAFF. The CDR3 region has the DNA TGCGCCAGCAGCCCCGGAAGTGGAATGAACACTGAAGCTTTCTTT.

A remark on this clonotype: One junction end disagrees with the germline gene, perhaps due to a read error. V and J are TRBV4-2 and TRBJ2-7; 10 bases are shared with TRBD1. CDR1 is LGHNA and CDR2 is YNFKEQ in the germline V gene. This CDR3 spans 16 amino acids. The DNA for the CDR3 is TGTGCCAGCAGCCAAGGAGGGACAGGGGAAGCCTACGGGCAGTACTTC. It is translated as CASSQGGTGEAYGQYF.

This clonotype occurred many times. The CDR3 DNA follows: TGCGCCAGCAGCCCCAACGGACAGGGCAGCACTGAAGCTTTCTTT. This codes for CASSPNGQGSTEAFF. The J gene is TRBJ1-1, the V gene TRBV5-1; 8 bases agree with TRBD1. The CDR3 length is 15 residues. After removal of 4 bases from V and 4 bases from J, the junction contained 9 bases not matched to a gene. Germline CDR1 reads SGHRS; CDR2 reads YFSETQ.

This clonotype appeared many times. The chain combines TRBV19 with TRBJ2-1; D gene unclear. Trimming removed 4 bases from V and 5 bases from J, with 3 bases in between. CDR3 length equals 11 residues. Germline CDR1 is LNHDA and CDR2 is SQIVND (reference sequence). The CDR3 DNA sequence: TGTGCCAGTAGTACAAACAATGAGCAGTTCTTC. Amino acids: CASSTNNEQFF.